The entry below gives a single T cell receptor beta chain sequence along with its context. Profiling relied on immunoSEQ multiplex PCR, and the TCRdb table lists in-frame clones only, not all of them. The sample yields about 180,000 clones, 88% seen once. These data belong to a study of blood T cell repertoires in COVID-19. The CDR3 has 14 residues. The germline V gene encodes CDR1 MNHEY and CDR2 SVGAGI. The ends lost 8 bases at V and 5 bases at J; junction bases unmatched: 9. The receptor's source is a woman aged 18-29 years who had recovered from COVID-19. The sample comprised PBMCs or T cells enriched from blood (not recorded which). V is TRBV6-5 and J is TRBJ1-2; 9 positions match TRBD1. CDR3 sequence reads: CASSPRQGGYGYTF. In DNA form, the CDR3 reads TGTGCCAGCTCGCCGAGACAGGGGGGATATGGCTACACCTTC.